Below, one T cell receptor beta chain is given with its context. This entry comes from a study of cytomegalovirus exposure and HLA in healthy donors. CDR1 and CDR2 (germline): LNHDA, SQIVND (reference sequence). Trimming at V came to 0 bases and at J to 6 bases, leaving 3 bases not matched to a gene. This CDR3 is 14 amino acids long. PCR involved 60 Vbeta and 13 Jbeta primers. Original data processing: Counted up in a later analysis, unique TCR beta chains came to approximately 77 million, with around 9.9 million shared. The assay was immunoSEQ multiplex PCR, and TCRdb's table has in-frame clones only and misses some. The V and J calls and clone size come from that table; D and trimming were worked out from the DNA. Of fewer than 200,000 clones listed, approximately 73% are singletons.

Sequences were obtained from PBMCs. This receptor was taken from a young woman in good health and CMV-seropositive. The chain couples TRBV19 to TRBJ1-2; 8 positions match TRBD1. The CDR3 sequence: CASSIDRGQDGYTF. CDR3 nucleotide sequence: TGTGCCAGTAGTATAGACAGGGGGCAAGATGGCTACACCTTC.